These 30 T cell receptor beta chains were sequenced from one sample in a study of cytomegalovirus exposure and HLA in healthy donors. The PCR contained 60 Vbeta and 13 Jbeta primers. Libraries were prepared by immunoSEQ multiplex PCR; TCRdb keeps only in-frame clonotypes and omits some of them. The sample has about 150,000 clones; less than 85% are singletons. The source material was PBMCs. The receptors shown here come from a woman between 50 and 59 years old in good health and CMV-seropositive.

The CDR3 sequence: CASSPLAAGLNTGELFF. The DNA of the CDR3 is TGTGCCAGCAGCCCCTTGGCGGCAGGGCTCAACACCGGGGAGCTGTTTTTT. The rearrangement links TRBV7-8 to TRBJ2-2, with a tentative D call TRBD1 (5 bases). Germline lookup yields CDR1 SGHVS and CDR2 FQNEAQ. V lost 5 bases to trimming and J lost 2 bases, with 18 bases between them. The length of the CDR3 is 17 residues. The entire variable domain, with the rest obtained from reference TRBV7-8 and TRBJ2-2, is as follows: GAGVSQSPRYKVAKRGQDVALRCDPISGHVSLFWYQQALGQGPEFLTYFQNEAQLDKSGLPSDRFFAERPEGSVSTLKIQRTQQEDSAVYLCASSPLAAGLNTGELFFGEGSRLTVL.

This chain uses TRBV27 with TRBJ2-3, with D maybe TRBD2 (5 bases). CDR1 is MNHEY, CDR2 SMNVEV, per germline (reference sequence). V lost 8 bases to trimming and J lost 5 bases, with 14 bases between them. The CDR3 length is 13 residues. CDR3 region: CASHPRTEDTQYF. The CDR3 DNA reads TGTGCCAGCCATCCAAGGACTGAAGATACGCAGTATTTT.

The V and J genes are TRBV30 and TRBJ1-1; perhaps TRBD1 as D (5 bases). CDR3 length: 11 residues. CDR1 is GTSNPN, CDR2 SVGIG, per germline (reference sequence). Trimming took off 3 bases at V and 11 bases at J, with 13 bases between the two ends. This CDR3 is CAWSSQGSAFF. The CDR3 nucleotides are TGTGCCTGGAGCTCGCAGGGAAGTGCTTTCTTT.

The V call is TRBV9, the J call TRBJ2-3; 10 bases agree with TRBD1. The germline gives CDR1 SGDLS, CDR2 YYNGEE. V gave up 1 base and J gave up 6 bases; unmatched junction bases: 5. CDR3 length equals 15 residues. The CDR3 loop is CASSVRTGGRDTQYF. The CDR3 DNA follows: TGTGCCAGCAGCGTACGGACAGGGGGAAGGGATACGCAGTATTTT.

The genes are TRBV19 and TRBJ1-6; TRBD1 is a possible D gene (5 bases). CDR3 length equals 13 residues. The ends were cut back, 6 bases at V and 9 bases at J, with 12 bases in the middle. Germline CDR1 and CDR2: LNHDA and SQIVND (reference sequence). The CDR3 bases are TGTGCCAGTAGCAGGGACTCGGGTTCACCCCTCCACTTT. Encoded protein: CASSRDSGSPLHF.

The chain joins TRBV7-9 to TRBJ2-3; 8 nucleotides match TRBD1. Germline V lookup: CDR1 SEHNR, CDR2 FQNEAQ (reference sequence). There are 16 residues in the CDR3. J gave up 0 bases and V 5 bases, and 7 bases lay outside the gene matches. DNA for the CDR3: TGTGCCAGCAGCCCAGACAGGGGCCTAAGCACAGATACGCAGTATTTT. Its translation: CASSPDRGLSTDTQYF. Supplemented by reference TRBV7-9 and TRBJ2-3, the full variable domain reads DTGVSQNPRHKITKRGQNVTFRCDPISEHNRLYWYRQTLGQGPEFLTYFQNEAQLEKSRLLSDRFSAERPKGSFSTLEIQRTEQGDSAMYLCASSPDRGLSTDTQYFGPGTRLTVL.

The chain couples TRBV5-4 to TRBJ1-6; D ambiguous. CDR3 length equals 14 residues. The V end was cut by 1 base, the J end by 6 bases, with 8 bases between. The germline V gene has CDR1 SGHNT and CDR2 YYREEE (reference sequence). The CDR3 sequence: CASSLIEGNSPLHF. The CDR3 region has the DNA TGTGCCAGCAGCTTGATAGAGGGTAATTCACCCCTCCACTTT.

This CDR3 reads CASSQGYNSPLHF. The CDR3 bases are TGTGCCAGCAGCCAGGGCTACAATTCACCCCTCCACTTT. The rearrangement joins TRBV14 to TRBJ1-6; no reliable D call. The V and J ends lost 3 bases and 7 bases respectively, with 7 bases between them. CDR1 and CDR2 from the germline V gene are SGHDN and FVKESK. This CDR3 is 13 amino acids long.

The chain carries TRBV28 and TRBJ1-2; tentatively, D is TRBD1 (6 bases). The CDR3 is 15 amino acids. Trimming shortened V by 5 bases and J by 5 bases, and 18 bases separated the two germline ends. Germline V gene sequence: CDR1 MDHEN, CDR2 SYDVKM. The DNA of the CDR3 is TGTGCCAGCAGTACCGGACAGATCTGGGGGTATGGCTACACCTTC. This translates into CASSTGQIWGYGYTF.

This clone was counted between two and nine times. This chain connects TRBV7-6 to TRBJ2-3, with a weak D call TRBD2 (6 bases). The germline V gene encodes CDR1 SGHVS and CDR2 FNYEAQ. CDR3 length: 14 residues. V lost 5 bases, J lost 6 bases, and 15 bases lay in between. CDR3 protein: CASSLRTGGDTQYF. CDR3 nucleotide sequence: TGTGCCAGCAGCCTGCGGACTGGGGGGGATACGCAGTATTTT. The full variable domain, its missing parts supplied by reference TRBV7-6 and TRBJ2-3, is GAGVSQSPRYKVTKRGQDVALRCDPISGHVSLYWYRQALGQGPEFLTYFNYEAQQDKSGLPNDRFSAERPEGSISTLTIQRTEQRDSAMYRCASSLRTGGDTQYFGPGTRLTVL.

This clone was counted once. The chain carries TRBV27 and TRBJ2-7; TRBD2 aligns across 7 bases. V lost 5 bases to trimming and J lost 6 bases; unmatched junction nucleotides: 16. The CDR3 loop spans 16 amino acids. CDR1 and CDR2 (germline): MNHEY, SMNVEV (reference sequence). Here the CDR3 reads CASSPWGGGRDLEQYF. The CDR3 DNA follows: TGTGCCAGCAGTCCTTGGGGGGGAGGGAGGGATCTCGAGCAGTACTTC.

This sequence joins TRBV7-9 and TRBJ1-1, with unresolved D. Germline-derived CDR1 and CDR2 are SEHNR and FQNEAQ (reference sequence). There are 12 residues in the CDR3. V shed 3 bases and J shed 7 bases, with 9 bases lying between them. CDR3 residues: CASSFIESEAFF. Here the CDR3 DNA reads TGTGCCAGCAGCTTTATCGAGAGTGAAGCTTTCTTT.

The chain couples TRBV11-3 to TRBJ2-1; D is perhaps TRBD2 (6 bases). Trimming took off 1 base at V and 9 bases at J, with 13 bases between the two ends. Germline V lookup: CDR1 SGHNT, CDR2 YENEEA. The CDR3 contains 14 residues. This CDR3 is CASSLGGEEGEQFF. The CDR3 nucleotides are TGTGCCAGCAGCTTAGGTGGCGAGGAGGGTGAGCAGTTCTTC.

The genes are TRBV10-3 and TRBJ1-1, with 7 positions matching TRBD1. The CDR3 contains 13 residues. Trimming cost V 5 bases and J 3 bases; bases outside gene matches: 3. Germline V gene data show CDR1 as ENHRY and CDR2 as SYGVKD. The CDR3 nucleotides are TGTGCCATCAGTTTCGGACAGGACACTGAAGCTTTCTTT. It encodes CAISFGQDTEAFF.

The genes are TRBV19 and TRBJ1-1; D is unresolved. This CDR3 has 13 residues. Germline CDR1 LNHDA, CDR2 SQIVND (reference sequence). Trimming shortened V by 3 bases and J by 4 bases, and 9 bases separated the two germline ends. CDR3 coding DNA: TGTGCCAGTAGTATGCCTCAGTTCACTGAAGCTTTCTTT. Amino acids: CASSMPQFTEAFF.

This chain joins TRBV19 and TRBJ1-1, with 7 bases matching TRBD1. CDR3 length: 14 amino acids. V was clipped by 6 bases and J by 10 bases; unmatched bases: 14. CDR1 is LNHDA and CDR2 is SQIVND in the germline V gene (reference sequence). The CDR3 DNA follows: TGTGCCAGTAGCCCGATTTTAGGACAGGTGGCAGCTTTCTTT. It specifies CASSPILGQVAAFF.

Details on this clone: Other nucleotide sequences from this sample produce the same CDR3. The rearrangement joins TRBV5-1 to TRBJ2-7; TRBD1 aligns across 8 bases. The CDR3 loop spans 15 amino acids. V lost 0 bases to trimming and J lost 2 bases; unmatched junction nucleotides: 4. Germline V CDR1 and CDR2: SGHRS, YFSETQ. DNA of the CDR3: TGCGCCAGCAGCTTGGCCTCAGGGGGCGCCTACGAGCAGTACTTC. Its protein product is CASSLASGGAYEQYF.

The J gene is TRBJ2-2, the V gene TRBV28; no clear D. CDR3 size: 14 residues. The germline V gene has CDR1 MDHEN and CDR2 SYDVKM. V lost 8 bases, J lost 6 bases, and 16 bases lay in between. The CDR3 is CASFSKGRSGELFF. CDR3 in DNA: TGTGCCAGCTTTTCCAAAGGCAGGTCCGGGGAGCTGTTTTTT.

This clone was picked up one time. The chain links TRBV9 to TRBJ2-3, with 11 bases lining up with TRBD2. The CDR3 length is 13 residues. Germline-derived CDR1 and CDR2 are SGDLS and YYNGEE. Trimming removed 2 bases from V and 9 bases from J; junction bases left unmatched: 2. The CDR3 spells CASSVTSGATQYF. In DNA form, the CDR3 reads TGTGCCAGCAGCGTGACTAGCGGGGCAACGCAGTATTTT.

This clone showed up just once. This chain uses TRBV10-3 with TRBJ2-3, with D tentatively TRBD2 (5 bases). Between the trimmed V and J ends, which lost 7 bases and 6 bases, there was a span of 11 bases. There are 12 residues in the CDR3. Germline values: CDR1 ENHRY, CDR2 SYGVKD. The CDR3 is CAITDSADTQYF. The CDR3 bases are TGTGCCATCACGGACTCGGCGGATACGCAGTATTTT.

This clone turned up a few times. The chain employs TRBV11-2 and TRBJ2-7; TRBD1 matches 9 bases. This CDR3 has 16 residues. V lost 7 bases to trimming and J lost 0 bases; unmatched junction nucleotides: 10. Germline loops: CDR1 SGHAT, CDR2 FQNNGV. The CDR3 reads CASTPGGTGSSYEQYF. CDR3 nucleotide sequence: TGTGCCAGCACTCCCGGCGGGACAGGGAGCTCCTACGAGCAGTACTTC.

The sample holds one count of this clone. V usage is TRBV7-9 and J usage is TRBJ2-1; 9 bases map to TRBD1. Germline V gives CDR1 SEHNR, CDR2 FQNEAQ (reference sequence). The CDR3 runs 15 residues. J gave up 8 bases and V 3 bases, and 8 bases lay outside the gene matches. DNA of the CDR3: TGTGCCAGCAGCTTCCCCGGGACAGGGATTGATGAGCAGTTCTTC. Encoded protein: CASSFPGTGIDEQFF.

The V call is TRBV10-3, the J call TRBJ2-3; TRBD2 matches at 7 bases. Germline lookup yields CDR1 ENHRY and CDR2 SYGVKD. V shed 6 bases, J shed 1 base, and the junction held 7 bases outside the gene matches. CDR3 length: 15 residues. The CDR3 is CAIRTGTTRTDTQYF. The CDR3 DNA follows: TGTGCCATCAGAACCGGGACTACCCGCACAGATACGCAGTATTTT.

The chain joins TRBV6-1 to TRBJ1-1, with unresolved D. In germline, CDR1 is MNHNS, CDR2 SASEGT. Trimming stripped 2 bases from V and 6 bases from J, with 25 bases between. CDR3 size: 18 residues. CDR3 protein: CASSESEVPSPSGPEAFF. The CDR3 nucleotides are TGTGCCAGCAGTGAAAGCGAGGTTCCCAGCCCGAGCGGCCCTGAAGCTTTCTTT.

This rearrangement joins TRBV6-5 to TRBJ2-7; maybe TRBD2 (5 bases). Trimming left V 3 bases short and J 4 bases short, with 19 bases between. Germline V gives CDR1 MNHEY, CDR2 SVGAGI. CDR3 size: 16 residues. The CDR3 DNA reads as TGTGCCAGCAGTTATAGTGGAAGGGCGGGCGAATACGAGCAGTACTTC. Translated: CASSYSGRAGEYEQYF.

This clone came up once. The rearrangement links TRBV14 to TRBJ2-3; 8 positions match TRBD2. The CDR3 extends over 18 amino acids. After removal of 0 bases from V and 2 bases from J, the junction contained 10 bases not matched to a gene. Germline lookup yields CDR1 SGHDN and CDR2 FVKESK. The chain's CDR3 is CASSQESGLAGYTDTQYF. The CDR3 DNA is TGTGCCAGCAGCCAAGAGTCGGGGCTAGCGGGCTACACAGATACGCAGTATTTT.

The chain is built from TRBV6-5 and TRBJ2-1, with TRBD2 as a possible D gene (5 bases). Germline assignment: CDR1 MNHEY and CDR2 SVGAGI. V dropped 2 bases and J dropped 5 bases, with 7 bases sitting between them. The CDR3 is 13 residues long. The CDR3 bases are TGTGCCAGCAGTTACGTGCGGGACAATGAGCAGTTCTTC. It is translated as CASSYVRDNEQFF.

The rearrangement uses TRBV6-1 and TRBJ2-7; 15 nucleotides line up with TRBD2. V was pared by 6 bases and J by 6 bases, with 3 bases of the junction left unmatched. CDR1 is MNHNS, CDR2 SASEGT, per germline. The CDR3 contains 14 residues. The CDR3 DNA is TGTGCCAGCAGCGGACTAGCGGGGGGGCTCGAGCAGTACTTC. It specifies CASSGLAGGLEQYF.

This clone turned up a few times. V gene TRBV7-2 combines with J gene TRBJ1-1; D possibly corresponds to TRBD1 (6 bases). The length of the CDR3 is 15 residues. Germline V CDR1 and CDR2: SGHTA, FQGNSA. V was trimmed by 3 bases and J by 0 bases, leaving 11 bases between them. CDR3 residues: CASSFPGTMNTEAFF. DNA of the CDR3: TGTGCCAGCAGCTTCCCCGGGACAATGAACACTGAAGCTTTCTTT.

The chain couples TRBV4-3 to TRBJ2-2; 9 nucleotides match TRBD2. V lost 1 base, J lost 4 bases, and 4 bases stayed unmatched. CDR3 length equals 16 residues. Germline-derived CDR1 and CDR2 are LGHNA and YSLEER. The CDR3 nucleotides are TGCGCCAGCAGCCAAGTGCCAGCGGGGGGCACCGGGGAGCTGTTTTTT. This codes for CASSQVPAGGTGELFF.